Only a few counts were recorded for the clone carrying this TCR beta chain. Each CDR3 protein gets one entry after TCRdb re-called the 5' RACE reads with MiXCR. The repertoire has about 68,000 distinct CDR3 sequences, about a tenth of them found once; the top ten carry roughly 6%. These data are taken from a study of early T cells in non-severe SARS-CoV-2 infection. Across the whole study: The input, bulk RNA from unsorted whole blood, was sequenced, and chains were unpaired.

Trimming at V came to 3 bases and at J to 3 bases, leaving 0 bases not matched to a gene. This CDR3 comprises 13 residues. Germline loops: CDR1 KGHSH, CDR2 LQKENI. V is TRBV18 and J is TRBJ2-3; 7 bases align to TRBD1. The TCR was taken from an adult who was a healthcare worker with PCR-confirmed SARS-CoV-2 infection or an uninfected control (not recorded which). Source material: whole blood. CDR3 sequence: CASSPTGTDTQYF. The CDR3 DNA reads TGTGCCAGCTCACCGACAGGGACAGATACGCAGTATTTT.